The 26 T cell receptor beta chains given below trace back to one sample, sequenced in a study of blood T cell repertoires in COVID-19. The protocol was immunoSEQ multiplex PCR, while the TCRdb copy is restricted to in-frame clones and leaves out a portion. The sample lists 250,000 to 350,000 clones; approximately 88% were seen once. The sample taken for sequencing was peripheral blood. The receptors shown here come from a man between 18 and 35 years old with active or convalescent COVID-19.

This clone was seen ten or more times. The rearrangement joins TRBV7-8 to TRBJ1-2; tentative D call: TRBD1 (5 bases). This CDR3 region has 17 residues. Germline CDR1 is SGHVS and CDR2 is FQNEAQ. V was trimmed by 2 bases and J by 1 base, leaving 17 bases between them. CDR3 nucleotides: TGTGCCAGCAGCTTAACCCCAGTCACGGGACTTAACTATGGCTACACCTTC. This codes for CASSLTPVTGLNYGYTF.

The chain is built from TRBV19 and TRBJ2-3; 10 nucleotides line up with TRBD1. V shed 4 bases, J shed 5 bases, and the junction held 6 bases outside the gene matches. CDR1 is LNHDA, CDR2 SQIVND, per germline (reference sequence). The CDR3 spans 15 residues. The DNA for the CDR3 is TGTGCCAGTAGTAGGCGTGGGACAGGGGTAGATACGCAGTATTTT. Translated: CASSRRGTGVDTQYF. The complete variable domain, with remaining parts taken from reference TRBV19 and TRBJ2-3, reads DGGITQSPKYLFRKEGQNVTLSCEQNLNHDAMYWYRQDPGQGLRLIYYSQIVNDFQKGDIAEGYSVSREKKESFPLTVTSAQKNPTAFYLCASSRRGTGVDTQYFGPGTRLTVL.

The rearrangement uses TRBV5-1 and TRBJ2-6, with a weak D call TRBD1 (5 bases). This CDR3 has 14 residues. Germline-derived CDR1 and CDR2 are SGHRS and YFSETQ. V was pared by 6 bases and J by 1 base, with 8 bases between. The CDR3 here is CASNTGSGANVLTF. DNA of the CDR3: TGCGCCAGCAACACAGGTTCTGGGGCCAACGTCCTGACTTTC.

The chain employs TRBV14 and TRBJ2-5; 8 nucleotides match TRBD1. J lost 5 bases, V lost 4 bases, and 15 bases had no gene match. The CDR3 extends over 17 amino acids. Germline values: CDR1 SGHDN, CDR2 FVKESK. The CDR3 reads CASSPRADRVLFETQYF. In nucleotides, the CDR3 is TGTGCCAGCAGCCCGCGCGCGGACAGGGTTCTTTTTGAGACCCAGTACTTC.

The genes are TRBV28 and TRBJ1-2, with D maybe TRBD1 (6 bases). The ends were cut back, 6 bases at V and 1 base at J, with 21 bases in the middle. Germline CDR1 is MDHEN and CDR2 is SYDVKM. This CDR3 contains 17 residues. The CDR3 spells CASSFNYRDTLNYGYTF. The CDR3 nucleotides are TGTGCCAGCAGCTTCAATTACCGGGACACCCTTAACTATGGCTACACCTTC.

The chain joins TRBV12-5 to TRBJ1-4; 8 bases are shared with TRBD1. Trimming removed 4 bases from V and 15 bases from J; junction bases left unmatched: 13. Per germline, CDR1 LGHNT and CDR2 FRNRAP. The CDR3 sequence is 14 residues long. CDR3 amino acids: CASGSSQDRVVLFF. CDR3 in DNA: TGTGCTAGTGGTTCCTCCCAGGACAGGGTTGTTTTGTTTTTT.

In this sample, this clone turned up once. The chain carries TRBV9 and TRBJ2-7; 10 positions agree with TRBD1. In germline, CDR1 is SGDLS, CDR2 YYNGEE. The CDR3 has 15 residues. V dropped 3 bases and J dropped 4; count of bases not matched to a gene: 7. The CDR3 DNA follows: TGTGCCAGCAGCGGAGGACAGGGGGTGGCGTACGAGCAGTACTTC. It specifies CASSGGQGVAYEQYF.

The chain has TRBV5-1 and TRBJ1-5; D gene ambiguous. CDR3 length: 14 amino acids. Deletions cut 0 bases from V and 7 bases from J, with 11 bases between. From germline, CDR1 is SGHRS and CDR2 YFSETQ. This CDR3 is CASSLAGVGQPQHF. The CDR3 nucleotides are TGCGCCAGCAGCTTGGCCGGGGTAGGGCAGCCCCAGCATTTT.

This chain uses TRBV9 with TRBJ2-5; the D is unclear. CDR1 is SGDLS and CDR2 is YYNGEE in the germline V gene. There are 13 residues in the CDR3. Trimming removed 4 bases at V and 5 bases at J, with 12 bases between. In DNA, the CDR3 is TGTGCCAGCAGCCGAACGCCCGGTGAGACCCAGTACTTC. This gives the protein CASSRTPGETQYF.

The chain employs TRBV14 and TRBJ2-2; possible D gene TRBD1, 6 bases. V was shortened by 0 bases and J by 6 bases, with 14 bases between the two germline ends. The CDR3 is 16 amino acids. The germline gives CDR1 SGHDN, CDR2 FVKESK. The CDR3 sequence: CASSQEPPGVPGELFF. CDR3 nucleotides: TGTGCCAGCAGCCAAGAACCCCCAGGGGTGCCCGGGGAGCTGTTTTTT.

This clone was recorded only once. The V and J genes are TRBV27 and TRBJ1-6; D is undetermined. The germline V gene encodes CDR1 MNHEY and CDR2 SMNVEV (reference sequence). V was cut by 1 base and J by 2 bases, with 12 bases left in between. The CDR3 is made up of 17 amino acids. CDR3 amino acids: CASSLWAPGAYNSPLHF. For the CDR3, the DNA is TGTGCCAGCAGTTTATGGGCCCCCGGGGCCTATAATTCACCCCTCCACTTT.

This clone appeared a few times. The rearrangement links TRBV28 to TRBJ1-2, with 8 bases fitting TRBD1. Trimming at V came to 8 bases and at J to 0 bases, leaving 5 bases not matched to a gene. CDR3 size: 14 residues. Germline CDR1 is MDHEN and CDR2 is SYDVKM. The CDR3 loop is CASGRTGSNYGYTF. The CDR3 nucleotides are TGTGCCAGCGGGAGGACAGGGTCTAACTATGGCTACACCTTC.

The rearrangement uses TRBV20-1 and TRBJ2-2, with D hard to call. V was shortened by 6 bases and J by 7 bases, with 9 bases between the two germline ends. Per the germline V gene, CDR1 is DFQATT and CDR2 is SNEGSKA (reference sequence). There are 11 residues in the CDR3. CDR3 DNA: TGCAGTGCCGTATTCGTCGGGGAGCTGTTTTTT. This codes for CSAVFVGELFF.

The chain has TRBV19 and TRBJ1-1; 8 bases are a match to TRBD1. CDR3 length: 13 amino acids. Trimming removed 6 bases from V and 4 bases from J; junction bases left unmatched: 4. Germline V CDR1 and CDR2: LNHDA, SQIVND (reference sequence). CDR3 sequence (DNA): TGTGCCAGTAGAGACAGGGGAGGCACTGAAGCTTTCTTT. As protein: CASRDRGGTEAFF.

Here the CDR3 reads CASSGTRASEQYF. CDR3 DNA: TGTGCCAGCTCCGGGACTAGGGCTTCCGAGCAGTACTTC. This chain connects TRBV2 to TRBJ2-7, with 8 nucleotides matching TRBD2. J lost 6 bases, V lost 8 bases, and 9 bases had no gene match. The CDR3 has 13 residues. CDR1 is SNHLY, CDR2 FYNNEI, per germline.

The chain combines TRBV6-2 or TRBV6-3 with TRBJ2-7, with D tentatively TRBD1 (6 bases). The CDR3 consists of 15 residues. Trimming removed 5 bases from V and 0 bases from J, with 14 bases in between. The germline V gene has CDR1 MNHEY and CDR2 SVGEGT. The CDR3: CASSTDRSASYEQYF. The CDR3 coding sequence is TGTGCCAGCAGTACCGACAGGTCCGCCTCCTACGAGCAGTACTTC.

The chain is built from TRBV2 and TRBJ1-3, with 7 bases matching TRBD1. Germline CDR1 is SNHLY and CDR2 is FYNNEI. The CDR3 loop spans 12 amino acids. J lost 8 bases, V lost 6 bases, and 4 bases had no gene match. CDR3 in amino acids: CASRGQWDTIYF. The CDR3 bases are TGTGCCAGCAGGGGACAGTGGGACACCATATATTTT.

The CDR3 sequence: CASLGTEESEKLFF. CDR3 DNA: TGTGCCAGCCTAGGGACAGAAGAAAGTGAAAAACTGTTTTTT. This chain connects TRBV2 to TRBJ1-4, with 7 bases identical to TRBD1. This CDR3 contains 14 residues. Germline V gene data show CDR1 as SNHLY and CDR2 as FYNNEI. Trimming took 8 bases from V and 7 from J; bases not matched to a gene: 10.

The chain uses TRBV6-5 and TRBJ1-1, with 7 bases lining up with TRBD1. Germline CDR1 is MNHEY and CDR2 is SVGAGI. V lost 6 bases, J lost 0 bases, and 4 bases stayed unmatched. The CDR3 has 14 residues. CDR3 bases: TGTGCCAGCAGCGTGGACAGGATGAACACTGAAGCTTTCTTT. Amino acids: CASSVDRMNTEAFF.

CDR3 in amino acids: CASSGIGTAANIEAFF. In nucleotides, the CDR3 is TGTGCCAGCAGCGGAATCGGGACAGCAGCTAATATTGAAGCTTTCTTT. This chain links TRBV9 with TRBJ1-1; 7 bases fit TRBD1. The CDR3 consists of 16 residues. The junction had 15 bases not matched to a gene; V was cut back by 3 bases and J by 7 bases. Germline V gene lookup returns CDR1 SGDLS and CDR2 YYNGEE. The whole variable domain, filled in from reference TRBV9 and TRBJ1-1, reads DSGVTQTPKHLITATGQRVTLRCSPRSGDLSVYWYQQSLDQGLQFLIQYYNGEERAKGNILERFSAQQFPDLHSELNLSSLELGDSALYFCASSGIGTAANIEAFFGQGTRLTVV.

The gene calls are TRBV25-1 and TRBJ2-3, with D unresolved. Trimming left V 1 base short and J 0 bases short, with 5 bases between. The germline V gene has CDR1 MGHDK and CDR2 SYGVNS. CDR3 length: 14 residues. The CDR3 DNA reads as TGTGCCAGCAGTGAATTCTTTAGCACAGATACGCAGTATTTT. The encoded protein is CASSEFFSTDTQYF.

The chain is built from TRBV9 and TRBJ1-6, with a tentative D call TRBD1 (6 bases). CDR1 is SGDLS and CDR2 is YYNGEE in the germline V gene. The germline V and J ends were trimmed by 3 bases and 7 bases, with 14 bases remaining between them. The CDR3 has 15 residues. The CDR3 DNA sequence: TGTGCCAGCAGCGCCCAGACAGGAGCCAATTCACCCCTCCACTTT. Its translation is CASSAQTGANSPLHF.

This sequence joins TRBV24-1 and TRBJ1-1; no clear D gene. This CDR3 is built from 14 residues. The V end lost 7 bases, the J end lost 3 bases, and 14 bases lay between the germline ends. The germline V gene has CDR1 KGHDR and CDR2 SFDVKD. CDR3 amino acids: CATRRGVGDTEAFF. DNA for the CDR3: TGTGCCACCAGGCGTGGGGTGGGAGACACTGAAGCTTTCTTT.

The chain couples TRBV5-1 to TRBJ1-4; TRBD1 matches 9 bases. Trimming took 5 bases from V and 7 from J; bases not matched to a gene: 12. From germline, CDR1 is SGHRS and CDR2 YFSETQ. This CDR3 contains 16 residues. The CDR3 region has the DNA TGCGCCAGCAGACTGCCCCACAGGGGGCGCGGTGAAAAACTGTTTTTT. Protein: CASRLPHRGRGEKLFF.

The CDR3 sequence is CASSLSPRGYGYTF. CDR3 nucleotides: TGTGCCAGCAGTTTATCACCCCGGGGCTATGGCTACACCTTC. The chain couples TRBV27 to TRBJ1-2; D not resolved. The CDR3 totals 14 residues. V shed 0 bases and J shed 4 bases, with 9 bases lying between them. CDR1 MNHEY and CDR2 SMNVEV come from the germline V gene (reference sequence).

This clone was recorded once. This sequence joins TRBV4-3 and TRBJ1-2; 8 nucleotides align to TRBD1. This CDR3 comprises 15 residues. With V trimmed by 1 base and J by 8 bases, 9 bases remained unmatched. Germline lookup yields CDR1 LGHNA and CDR2 YSLEER. The CDR3 here is CASSQVATGADGYTF. CDR3 nucleotide sequence: TGCGCCAGCAGCCAAGTTGCGACAGGGGCCGACGGCTACACCTTC.